Sequencing of this T cell receptor (beta chain) was carried out in a study of blood T cells in healthy people across ages. Primers used in a second PCR of roughly 6 to 11 cycles were a sample-barcoded 5' primer and a J-beta primer mix. TCRdb reprocessed the 5' RACE reads with MiXCR, giving one entry per CDR3 protein. The sample has 580,000 or so distinct CDR3 sequences, under 55% seen once. The CDR3 contains 15 residues. From germline, CDR1 is KGHDR and CDR2 SFDVKD. V was pared by 0 bases and J by 3 bases, with 8 bases between. The sample comprised blood. This receptor was identified in an elderly man in good health. The genes are TRBV24-1 and TRBJ2-1; no definite D call. The DNA of the CDR3 is TGTGCCACCAGTGATTTGCAGGATGACTACAATGAGCAGTTCTTC. It translates to CATSDLQDDYNEQFF.